This T cell receptor (beta chain) was captured in a study of cytomegalovirus exposure and HLA in healthy donors. Study conclusions and caveats: Cytomegalovirus status, reportedly, was diagnosed with high specificity and sensitivity by the classifier. Earlier analysis found most TCR beta V segments productive about 90% or about 30% of the time.

For this clone: Antigen specificity is unknown.

The donors were healthy bone marrow donors. Though probably carrying unrecorded immune exposures, donors were nominally healthy at sampling. The CDR3 runs to 14 residues. The ends lost 10 bases at V and 10 bases at J; junction bases unmatched: 10. Per germline, CDR1 MNHNY and CDR2 SVGAGI (reference sequence). The PCR had 60 Vbeta and 13 Jbeta primers. TCRdb's table, derived via immunoSEQ multiplex PCR, lists solely in-frame clones and lacks some. Among fewer than 250,000 clones listed, more than 70% were seen once. The chain links TRBV6-6 to TRBJ2-1; 13 bases map to TRBD2. The sequenced sample consisted of PBMCs. This clonotype was sampled from a middle-aged woman in good health and CMV-seronegative. DNA for the CDR3: TGTGCCACCAGCGGACTAGCGGGAGATGGAGAGCAGTTCTTC. This codes for CATSGLAGDGEQFF.